A selection of T cell receptor beta chains follows, all from one sample in a study of T cells in localized non-small cell lung cancer. The assay was immunoSEQ multiplex PCR, and TCRdb's table has in-frame clones only and misses some. The table lists roughly 16,000 clones, approximately 89% of them singletons, with 27% in the top ten. The specimen was peripheral blood, collected before any cancer treatment. The receptors originated from a female donor over 55 with stage III squamous cell lung carcinoma. Each CDR3 is given with its conserved first and last residue. D genes are given only for firm matches. A row's size may be missing; if present it is once, few, many or a size class.

d_gene | j_gene | abundance | v_gene | CDR3aa | CDR3nt
NA | TRBJ1-1 | NA | TRBV6-5 | CASSYTGETEAFF | TGTGCCAGCAGTTACACCGGGGAAACTGAAGCTTTCTTT
NA | TRBJ2-1 | NA | TRBV7-9 | CASSLPERMDQRSDEQFF | TGTGCCAGCAGCTTACCGGAGAGAATGGATCAAAGAAGCGATGAGCAGTTCTTC
TRBD1 | TRBJ1-2 | NA | TRBV25-1 | CASSEGNRGSYGYTF | TGTGCCAGCAGTGAAGGAAACAGGGGCTCCTATGGCTACACCTTC
NA | TRBJ1-1 | once | TRBV4-1 | CASSQETLAEAFF | TGCGCCAGCAGCCAAGAAACCTTGGCCGAAGCTTTCTTT
NA | TRBJ2-3 | NA | TRBV5-4 | CASSLDRTDTQYF | TGTGCCAGCAGCTTGGATCGCACAGATACGCAGTATTTT
NA | TRBJ2-5 | NA | TRBV15 | CATSRDDRGGETQYF | TGTGCCACCAGCAGAGATGATCGGGGAGGAGAGACCCAGTACTTC
TRBD2 | TRBJ2-3 | NA | TRBV5-1 | CASSLELAGGDTQYF | TGCGCCAGCAGCTTGGAGCTAGCGGGGGGGGATACGCAGTATTTT
TRBD1 | TRBJ1-1 | NA | TRBV25-1 | CASSAREQGTTEAFF | TGTGCCAGCAGTGCTCGGGAACAGGGGACCACTGAAGCTTTCTTT
NA | TRBJ2-1 | NA | TRBV5-1 | CASSIGGNEQFF | TGCGCCAGCAGCATCGGAGGCAATGAGCAGTTCTTC
NA | TRBJ1-1 | NA | TRBV29-1 | CSVLRSTEAFF | TGCAGCGTTCTCAGGAGCACTGAAGCTTTCTTT
NA | TRBJ1-4 | once | TRBV18 | CASSPDRRNEKLFF | TGTGCCAGCTCACCAGACAGGCGTAATGAAAAACTGTTTTTT
TRBD1 | TRBJ1-4 | NA | TRBV30 | CAWSQTGGRSEKLFF | TGTGCCTGGAGCCAAACAGGGGGCAGAAGTGAAAAACTGTTTTTT
NA | TRBJ1-6 | NA | TRBV4-2 | CASSQGLDLRSPLHF | TGTGCCAGCAGCCAAGGTTTGGACTTAAGGTCCCCCCTCCACTTT
NA | TRBJ1-2 | NA | TRBV2 | CASSEGGANYGYTF | TGTGCCAGCAGTGAGGGCGGGGCAAACTATGGCTACACCTTC
TRBD1 | TRBJ2-5 | NA | TRBV5-1 | CASSPTGGFVETQYF | TGCGCCAGCAGCCCCACAGGGGGGTTCGTCGAGACCCAGTACTTC
NA | TRBJ2-3 | NA | TRBV7-6 | CASSPLTTSDTQYF | TGTGCCAGCAGTCCCCTGACTACCTCCGATACGCAGTATTTT
NA | TRBJ2-2 | NA | TRBV5-1 | CASSSQTGTGELFF | TGCGCCAGCAGCTCCCAGACAGGCACCGGGGAGCTGTTTTTT
NA | TRBJ1-3 | once | TRBV19 | CASSMQRMDTIYF | TGTGCCAGTAGTATGCAGCGGATGGACACCATATATTTT
TRBD2 | TRBJ2-1 | few | TRBV7-8 | CASSFTSGRAYNEQFF | TGTGCCAGCAGCTTTACTAGCGGGAGGGCCTACAATGAGCAGTTCTTC
NA | TRBJ2-7 | once | TRBV28 | CASSLGPSAYEQYF | TGTGCCAGCAGTTTAGGGCCTAGCGCCTACGAGCAGTACTTC
NA | TRBJ1-4 | NA | TRBV18 | CASSEDRFRKLFF | TGTGCCAGCTCAGAGGACCGATTCCGGAAACTGTTTTTT
TRBD1 | TRBJ1-5 | NA | TRBV7-8 | CASSLRGDQPQHF | TGTGCCAGCAGCCTCAGGGGGGATCAGCCCCAGCATTTT
NA | TRBJ1-4 | NA | TRBV7-9 | CASSLAGQGEKLFF | TGTGCCAGCAGCTTAGCGGGTCAGGGTGAAAAACTGTTTTTT
TRBD2 | TRBJ2-7 | NA | TRBV6-5 | CASSNRAGGSYEQYF | TGTGCCAGCTCAAACCGAGCGGGGGGTTCCTACGAGCAGTACTTC
TRBD1 | TRBJ2-7 | NA | TRBV4-1 | CASSLTGAISYEQYF | TGCGCCAGCAGCTTGACAGGGGCGATTTCCTACGAGCAGTACTTC
TRBD1 | TRBJ2-7 | NA | TRBV18 | CASSPPGQRTYEQYF | TGTGCCAGCTCACCACCGGGACAGCGTACCTACGAGCAGTACTTC
TRBD2 | TRBJ2-3 | NA | TRBV6-4 | CASSDGTSGGSTDTQYF | TGTGCCAGCAGTGACGGTACTAGCGGGGGAAGCACAGATACGCAGTATTTT
TRBD2 | TRBJ2-7 | NA | TRBV5-1 | CASSLGLAGTGYEQYF | TGCGCCAGCAGCTTGGGACTAGCGGGAACCGGCTACGAGCAGTACTTC
TRBD2 | TRBJ2-3 | NA | TRBV5-1 | CASSRSGRSTDTQYF | TGCGCCAGCAGCAGGAGCGGGAGGAGCACAGATACGCAGTATTTT
NA | TRBJ2-5 | once | TRBV5-8 | CASSLAISPGKGETQYF | TGTGCCAGCAGCTTGGCCATTAGTCCAGGGAAGGGAGAGACCCAGTACTTC
TRBD1 | TRBJ2-5 | NA | TRBV7-7 | CASSLDRVETQYF | TGTGCTAGCAGCCTCGACAGGGTAGAGACCCAGTACTTC
NA | TRBJ2-3 | NA | TRBV7-9 | CASSSLSTDTQYF | TGTGCCAGCAGCTCCCTCAGCACAGATACGCAGTATTTT
NA | TRBJ1-5 | NA | TRBV7-9 | CASSGPNSNQPQHF | TGTGCCAGCAGCGGGCCTAATAGCAATCAGCCCCAGCATTTT
TRBD1 | TRBJ1-2 | once | TRBV7-8 | CASSLGTGLDYGYTF | TGTGCCAGCAGCTTAGGGACAGGACTAGACTATGGCTACACCTTC
NA | TRBJ1-4 | NA | TRBV10-3 | CAISGRGGSNEKLFF | TGTGCCATCAGTGGACGCGGGGGGTCTAATGAAAAACTGTTTTTT
TRBD2 | TRBJ2-1 | NA | TRBV6-1 | CASSAPSGGYYNEQFF | TGTGCCAGCAGTGCCCCTAGCGGGGGTTACTACAATGAGCAGTTCTTC
NA | TRBJ2-7 | NA | TRBV7-2 | CASSLGSGKQYEQYF | TGTGCCAGCAGCTTAGGAAGTGGGAAGCAGTACGAGCAGTACTTC
NA | TRBJ2-2 | NA | TRBV5-1 | CASSFEPTGSNSGELFF | TGCGCCAGCAGCTTCGAGCCGACAGGTTCGAATTCCGGGGAGCTGTTTTTT
NA | TRBJ2-7 | NA | TRBV23-1 | CASSQSTFLYEQYF | TGCGCCAGCAGTCAATCAACCTTTTTGTACGAGCAGTACTTC
TRBD1 | TRBJ1-5 | NA | TRBV28 | CASSSVDRGVQPQHF | TGTGCCAGCAGTTCAGTGGACAGGGGAGTCCAGCCCCAGCATTTT
TRBD1 | TRBJ1-3 | NA | TRBV5-1 | CASSRGQGADGNTIYF | TGCGCCAGCAGCCGCGGACAGGGGGCAGATGGAAACACCATATATTTT
TRBD2 | TRBJ2-3 | once | TRBV11-2 | CASSSGSGGYTQYF | TGTGCCAGCAGCTCTGGTAGCGGGGGTTATACGCAGTATTTT